What follows are 25 T cell receptor beta chains derived from one specimen sequenced in a study of blood T cell repertoires in COVID-19. The protocol was immunoSEQ multiplex PCR, while the TCRdb copy is restricted to in-frame clones and leaves out a portion. The sample carries hundreds of thousands of clones, around 87% recorded once. Material: peripheral blood. Receptors originate from an older man with acute or convalescent COVID-19.

This chain connects TRBV7-2 to TRBJ1-1; D possibly corresponds to TRBD1 (6 bases). This CDR3 is built from 15 residues. Trimming took 2 bases from V and 5 from J, leaving 15 bases between them. Germline V CDR1 and CDR2: SGHTA, FQGNSA. The CDR3 is CASSLNGGMGTEAFF. Here the CDR3 DNA reads TGTGCCAGCAGCTTAAATGGGGGCATGGGAACTGAAGCTTTCTTT.

This clone was seen only a few times. The chain uses TRBV11-1 and TRBJ2-3; possibly TRBD2 for D (6 bases). This CDR3 spans 15 amino acids. Germline CDR1 SGHAT, CDR2 FQDESV (reference sequence). V lost 2 bases, J lost 2 bases, and 11 bases lay in between. The CDR3 DNA reads as TGTGCCAGCAGCTTAAGGCGGGGAACCACAGATACGCAGTATTTT. Translating it yields CASSLRRGTTDTQYF.

This clone was observed at least ten times. This chain joins TRBV6-1 and TRBJ1-6, with 10 bases lining up with TRBD1. The V gene end was trimmed by 2 bases and the J gene end by 13 bases; junction bases not matched to a gene: 20. CDR3 length: 19 amino acids. Germline V gene sequence: CDR1 MNHNS, CDR2 SASEGT. CDR3 in amino acids: CASSEFAQIGTGASGPLHF. For the CDR3, the DNA is TGTGCCAGCAGTGAATTTGCTCAAATCGGGACAGGGGCATCGGGGCCCCTCCACTTT.

The chain links TRBV18 to TRBJ2-1; weak D call: TRBD1 (5 bases). Trimming removed 5 bases from V and 7 bases from J, with 9 bases in between. CDR3 length: 12 residues. Germline loops: CDR1 KGHSH, CDR2 LQKENI. DNA of the CDR3: TGTGCCAGCTCATCCAGGGTTAATGAGCAGTTCTTC. As protein: CASSSRVNEQFF.

CDR3 DNA: TGTGCCAGCAGTCTGGCGGGAAGCCGGCTCGGTGAAGCTTTCTTT. Its translation is CASSLAGSRLGEAFF. This sequence joins TRBV6-5 and TRBJ1-1, with D uncertain. With 5 bases removed from V and 7 bases from J, the gap between germline ends came to 20 bases. The CDR3 contains 15 residues. Germline assignment: CDR1 MNHEY and CDR2 SVGAGI.

This rearrangement joins TRBV10-3 to TRBJ2-7, with 8 bases lining up with TRBD2. With 0 bases clipped from V and 2 bases from J, the junction kept 3 bases outside the gene matches. CDR3 length equals 15 residues. Germline V gene sequence: CDR1 ENHRY, CDR2 SYGVKD. CDR3 sequence (DNA): TGTGCCATCAGTGAGTCATGGACTAGCACCTACGAGCAGTACTTC. Amino acids: CAISESWTSTYEQYF.

V is TRBV5-4 and J is TRBJ2-7; 7 bases align to TRBD1. The CDR3 totals 17 residues. Trimming took 5 bases from V and 7 from J; bases not matched to a gene: 21. The germline V gene encodes CDR1 SGHNT and CDR2 YYREEE (reference sequence). In nucleotides, the CDR3 is TGTGCCAGCAGAACCGCCACGAGGGGGCACTCGACGGGGGAGCAGTACTTC. The encoded protein is CASRTATRGHSTGEQYF.

The chain joins TRBV3-1 (or the pseudogene TRBV3-2) to TRBJ2-1; 9 nucleotides align to TRBD1. CDR1 LGHDT and CDR2 YNNKEL come from the germline V gene (reference sequence). The V and J ends lost 1 base and 4 bases, in that order; junction bases with no gene match: 2. CDR3 length: 15 residues. The CDR3 nucleotides read TGTGCCAGCAGCCAAGGACAGGGGGGATACAATGAGCAGTTCTTC. Protein product: CASSQGQGGYNEQFF.

The chain uses TRBV2 and TRBJ2-7, with 10 bases that match TRBD2. The germline V gene encodes CDR1 SNHLY and CDR2 FYNNEI. Losses at the gene ends were 4 bases for V and 3 bases for J; bases not matched to a gene: 6. The CDR3 runs 15 residues. CDR3 amino acids: CASSGGSGRIYEQYF. CDR3 DNA: TGTGCCAGCAGTGGGGGTAGCGGGAGGATCTACGAGCAGTACTTC.

This chain links TRBV5-6 with TRBJ1-1, with a possible D match to TRBD1 (5 bases). Trimming cost V 0 bases and J 1 base, with 10 bases left between them. The CDR3 has 15 residues. CDR1 and CDR2 from the germline V gene are SGHDT and YYEEEE. Here the CDR3 reads CASSLGPRANTEAFF. The CDR3 bases are TGTGCCAGCAGCTTGGGTCCCAGGGCGAACACTGAAGCTTTCTTT.

V usage is TRBV6-2 or TRBV6-3 and J usage is TRBJ2-5, with 7 nucleotides matching TRBD1. Germline assignment: CDR1 MNHEY and CDR2 SVGEGT. V lost 6 bases and J lost 3; bases outside the gene matches: 1. The length of the CDR3 is 12 residues. The CDR3 DNA reads as TGTGCCAGCAGCGGGACAGAAGAGACCCAGTACTTC. This gives the protein CASSGTEETQYF.

The V call is TRBV5-1, the J call TRBJ2-1; TRBD1 agrees at 8 bases. This CDR3 contains 16 residues. The V and J ends lost 2 bases and 5 bases, in that order; junction bases with no gene match: 9. The V gene's germline CDR1 is SGHRS and CDR2 YFSETQ. The CDR3 protein is CASSFPQGAGNNEQFF. The CDR3 DNA follows: TGCGCCAGCAGCTTTCCGCAGGGGGCGGGAAACAATGAGCAGTTCTTC.

This chain links TRBV27 with TRBJ2-1; D unresolved. Trimming stripped 9 bases from V and 8 bases from J, with 8 bases between. The CDR3 is 10 residues long. From germline, CDR1 is MNHEY and CDR2 SMNVEV (reference sequence). The CDR3 DNA sequence: TGTGCCAGGCCCCAGGATGAGCAGTTCTTC. Its protein product is CARPQDEQFF.

V and J are TRBV3-1 (or the pseudogene TRBV3-2) and TRBJ2-5; TRBD1 matches at 8 bases. Trimming at V came to 3 bases and at J to 7 bases, leaving 13 bases not matched to a gene. The CDR3 length is 16 residues. Germline CDR1 and CDR2: LGHDT and YNNKEL (reference sequence). CDR3 coding DNA: TGTGCCAGCAGCCAGAGCGGCAGGGGGCTGGCAGGGACCCAGTACTTC. It specifies CASSQSGRGLAGTQYF.

The rearrangement joins TRBV9 to TRBJ2-1; 11 nucleotides align to TRBD2. The CDR3 is 16 amino acids. V was pared by 0 bases and J by 8 bases, with 7 bases of the junction left unmatched. Germline V lookup: CDR1 SGDLS, CDR2 YYNGEE. Here the CDR3 reads CASSVGIAGGRDEQFF. DNA for the CDR3: TGTGCCAGCAGCGTAGGTATAGCGGGGGGGCGAGATGAGCAGTTCTTC.

The chain has TRBV27 and TRBJ2-7; a weak D match, TRBD2 (5 bases). CDR1 MNHEY and CDR2 SMNVEV come from the germline V gene (reference sequence). Trimming removed 4 bases from V and 0 bases from J, with 7 bases in between. The CDR3 extends over 13 amino acids. The CDR3 DNA sequence: TGTGCCAGCAGTTACGACTACTCCTACGAGCAGTACTTC. Protein: CASSYDYSYEQYF.

The chain has TRBV29-1 and TRBJ2-3; 8 bases are a match to TRBD2. J was trimmed by 4 bases and V by 3 bases; bases with no gene match: 3. The germline V gene has CDR1 SQVTM and CDR2 ANQGSEA. The CDR3 consists of 13 residues. In nucleotides, the CDR3 is TGCAGCGTTGAGTCTAGCGGGCCAGATACGCAGTATTTT. The encoded protein is CSVESSGPDTQYF.

The V call is TRBV12-3 or TRBV12-4, the J call TRBJ2-1; 8 positions agree with TRBD2. Unmatched junction bases numbered 3, after V lost 5 bases and J lost 6 bases. The CDR3 covers 13 residues. CDR3 sequence reads: CASSVRGGNEQFF. The CDR3 coding sequence is TGTGCCAGCAGTGTCCGGGGGGGCAATGAGCAGTTCTTC.

This chain's CDR3 is CASSQTGELFF. CDR3 DNA: TGTGCCAGCTCCCAAACCGGGGAGCTGTTTTTT. This chain uses TRBV18 with TRBJ2-2, with D hard to call. V was trimmed by 6 bases and J by 5 bases, leaving 4 bases between them. In germline, CDR1 is KGHSH, CDR2 LQKENI. CDR3 length: 11 amino acids.

The V call is TRBV18, the J call TRBJ2-1; TRBD2 aligns across 11 bases. Germline CDR1 is KGHSH and CDR2 is LQKENI. This CDR3 contains 17 residues. J gave up 4 bases and V 0 bases, and 5 bases lay outside the gene matches. CDR3 in amino acids: CASSPPGSGGAYNEQFF. The CDR3 DNA is TGTGCCAGCTCACCACCGGGTAGCGGGGGGGCGTACAATGAGCAGTTCTTC.

The V gene is TRBV28, the J gene TRBJ2-7; no clear D gene. The germline gives CDR1 MDHEN, CDR2 SYDVKM. Trimming cost V 6 bases and J 3 bases, with 21 bases left between them. This CDR3 spans 16 amino acids. The CDR3 DNA reads TGTGCCAGCAGCGGCTCTGTGGGCAGTTCTTACTACGAGCAGTACTTC. It encodes CASSGSVGSSYYEQYF.

This chain's CDR3 is CASSPGTPNEQFF. DNA for the CDR3: TGTGCCAGCAGCCCCGGGACTCCGAATGAGCAGTTCTTC. This chain joins TRBV3-1 (or the pseudogene TRBV3-2) and TRBJ2-1, with a possible D match to TRBD2 (6 bases). The germline gives CDR1 LGHDT, CDR2 YNNKEL (reference sequence). Trimming removed 4 bases from V and 7 bases from J, with 11 bases in between. This CDR3 is 13 amino acids long.

J is TRBJ2-7 and V is TRBV5-1; TRBD2 aligns across 8 bases. The V and J ends lost 4 bases and 3 bases, in that order; junction bases with no gene match: 6. This CDR3 is built from 14 residues. Per germline, CDR1 SGHRS and CDR2 YFSETQ. The CDR3 reads CASSTGLVGYEQYF. In nucleotides, the CDR3 is TGCGCCAGCAGCACGGGACTAGTGGGCTACGAGCAGTACTTC.

The CDR3 loop is CATPRDRGRGWQFF. DNA for the CDR3: TGTGCCACCCCTCGGGACAGGGGGCGGGGGTGGCAGTTCTTC. The chain uses TRBV15 and TRBJ2-1; 12 nucleotides agree with TRBD1. With V trimmed by 8 bases and J by 12 bases, 11 bases remained unmatched. Germline CDR1 LNHNV, CDR2 YYDKDF (reference sequence). The CDR3 spans 14 residues.

The chain uses TRBV3-1 (or the pseudogene TRBV3-2) and TRBJ1-5, with unresolved D. CDR1 is LGHDT, CDR2 YNNKEL, per germline (reference sequence). V lost 8 bases and J 0 bases, leaving 11 bases between the germline ends. The CDR3 is made up of 14 amino acids. The CDR3 loop is CASGDGYSNQPQHF. In nucleotides, the CDR3 is TGTGCCAGCGGAGACGGTTATAGCAATCAGCCCCAGCATTTT.